The subject of this entry is one T cell receptor (beta chain). Per germline, CDR1 LNHDA and CDR2 SQIVND (reference sequence). The CDR3 length is 14 residues. Trimming pared 3 bases from V and 6 bases from J, leaving 12 bases between. This specimen belongs to a study of technical replicates of blood from several donors. The protocol was immunoSEQ multiplex PCR, while the TCRdb copy is restricted to in-frame clones and leaves out a portion. The sample consists of 80,000 or so clones, around four fifths of them appearing once. Sequenced: PBMCs. The chain employs TRBV19 and TRBJ1-5; D might be TRBD1 (5 bases). This sequence was found in a human donor in good health. Some clones in this sample may be carry-over from other donors' samples. CDR3 sequence: CASSILGQGQPQHF. The CDR3, as DNA: TGTGCCAGTAGTATTTTGGGGCAGGGTCAGCCCCAGCATTTT.